A single sample gave rise to the 16 T cell receptor beta chains below, sequenced in a study of blood T cell repertoires in COVID-19. Profiling relied on immunoSEQ multiplex PCR, and the TCRdb table lists in-frame clones only, not all of them. The data hold about 170,000 clones, with over 70% observed a single time. The sequenced sample was PBMCs or T cells enriched from blood (not recorded which). The receptors here all came from a woman between 45 and 65 years old in a cohort exposed to, infected with or recovered from COVID-19 (not recorded which).

V usage is TRBV28 and J usage is TRBJ1-1; 10 bases are a match to TRBD1. CDR3 length: 14 residues. V lost 2 bases to trimming and J lost 5 bases; unmatched junction nucleotides: 2. CDR1 MDHEN and CDR2 SYDVKM come from the germline V gene. The CDR3: CASSLDRGLTEAFF. CDR3 coding DNA: TGTGCCAGCAGTTTAGACAGGGGGCTAACTGAAGCTTTCTTT.

The chain recombines TRBV20-1 with TRBJ1-3; D unclear. CDR1 DFQATT and CDR2 SNEGSKA come from the germline V gene (reference sequence). The V end was cut by 3 bases, the J end by 2 bases, with 17 bases between. The CDR3 extends over 16 amino acids. CDR3 nucleotide sequence: TGCAGTGCTAGTGGGTTTTCTTTGAGGGCTGGAAACACCATATATTTT. It is translated as CSASGFSLRAGNTIYF.

In its sample, this clone was seen once. This chain connects TRBV29-1 to TRBJ1-2, with 12 bases fitting TRBD1. The V segment lost 7 bases and the J segment 7 bases; nucleotides outside the gene matches: 7. Germline V gives CDR1 SQVTM, CDR2 ANQGSEA. This CDR3 contains 13 residues. Here the CDR3 DNA reads TGCAGCGCACCGGGACAGGGGGCATCTGGCTACACCTTC. Protein product: CSAPGQGASGYTF.

This chain joins TRBV2 and TRBJ2-2; 8 bases are shared with TRBD2. The V segment lost 5 bases and the J segment 5 bases; nucleotides outside the gene matches: 7. Germline assignment: CDR1 SNHLY and CDR2 FYNNEI. This CDR3 has 15 residues. The CDR3 reads CASSYRLASTGELFF. CDR3 sequence (DNA): TGTGCCAGCAGTTACCGACTAGCGTCGACCGGGGAGCTGTTTTTT.

This clone has just one count. The chain combines TRBV5-1 with TRBJ1-1, with 8 positions matching TRBD1. Germline V gene data show CDR1 as SGHRS and CDR2 as YFSETQ. With V trimmed by 4 bases and J by 2 bases, 7 bases remained unmatched. The CDR3 totals 15 residues. In nucleotides, the CDR3 is TGCGCCAGCAGCGTGAGCGGACAGGGAAACACTGAAGCTTTCTTT. Translation gives CASSVSGQGNTEAFF.

This chain joins TRBV5-4 and TRBJ2-7; TRBD2 is a possible D gene (5 bases). Germline loops: CDR1 SGHNT, CDR2 YYREEE (reference sequence). The germline V and J ends were trimmed by 0 bases and 2 bases, with 12 bases remaining between them. The CDR3 consists of 15 residues. The CDR3 DNA follows: TGTGCCAGCAGCTTGGGAGGGCAGACAACCTACGAGCAGTACTTC. Protein sequence: CASSLGGQTTYEQYF.

V and J are TRBV4-3 and TRBJ2-3, with D possibly being TRBD2 (5 bases). V lost 3 bases, J lost 5 bases, and 9 bases lay in between. CDR1 and CDR2 (germline): LGHNA, YSLEER. This CDR3 is 13 amino acids long. The CDR3 sequence is CASSQRGGDTQYF. CDR3 sequence (DNA): TGCGCCAGCAGCCAGAGAGGAGGAGATACGCAGTATTTT.

The chain carries TRBV5-1 and TRBJ1-2; 11 bases are shared with TRBD1. Germline CDR1 and CDR2: SGHRS and YFSETQ. Losses at the gene ends were 5 bases for V and 7 bases for J; bases not matched to a gene: 13. This CDR3 contains 16 residues. CDR3 bases: TGCGCCAGCAGAACCGGGACAGGGGGTGTTAATAGTGGCTACACCTTC. Protein: CASRTGTGGVNSGYTF.

This clone was observed once. The chain employs TRBV19 and TRBJ2-1, with 7 positions matching TRBD1. This CDR3 is built from 14 residues. Germline values: CDR1 LNHDA, CDR2 SQIVND (reference sequence). V shed 5 bases, J shed 3 bases, and the junction held 4 bases outside the gene matches. Written as DNA, the CDR3 is TGTGCCAGTAGTTCGACAGGGTACTACAATGAGCAGTTCTTC. Translating gives CASSSTGYYNEQFF.

The table lists this clone with a few counts. The chain's CDR3 is CSASSLNTGELFF. Written as DNA, the CDR3 is TGCAGTGCTAGTTCCCTGAACACCGGGGAGCTGTTTTTT. V usage is TRBV20-1 and J usage is TRBJ2-2; D gene ambiguous. Germline V lookup: CDR1 DFQATT, CDR2 SNEGSKA (reference sequence). The V and J ends lost 3 bases and 1 base respectively, with 6 bases between them. The CDR3 spans 13 residues.

The rearrangement links TRBV28 to TRBJ1-4; D not certain. Germline-derived CDR1 and CDR2 are MDHEN and SYDVKM. The length of the CDR3 is 15 residues. V lost 6 bases, J lost 4 bases, and 15 bases lay in between. The CDR3 sequence: CASSPMSGINEKLFF. The CDR3 DNA is TGTGCCAGCAGCCCCATGTCGGGGATTAATGAAAAACTGTTTTTT.

The J gene is TRBJ2-1, the V gene TRBV2; 10 nucleotides agree with TRBD2. The CDR3 sequence is 16 residues long. Germline assignment: CDR1 SNHLY and CDR2 FYNNEI. J gave up 4 bases and V 1 base, and 4 bases lay outside the gene matches. The CDR3 here is CASSEGPSGGYNEQFF. In DNA, the CDR3 is TGTGCCAGCAGTGAAGGGCCTAGCGGGGGATACAATGAGCAGTTCTTC.

The chain joins TRBV6-5 to TRBJ1-1, with 10 bases identical to TRBD1. Trimming at V came to 9 bases and at J to 5 bases, leaving 9 bases not matched to a gene. The V gene's germline CDR1 is MNHEY and CDR2 SVGAGI. This CDR3 spans 14 amino acids. In DNA, the CDR3 is TGTGCCAGTCGGACAGGGGGTTTTGTAACTGAAGCTTTCTTT. This encodes CASRTGGFVTEAFF.

This clone was observed a single time. V usage is TRBV10-3 and J usage is TRBJ2-3; D possibly corresponds to TRBD2 (7 bases). The CDR3 length is 15 residues. The V end lost 4 bases, the J end lost 4 bases, and 15 bases lay between the germline ends. The germline gives CDR1 ENHRY, CDR2 SYGVKD. CDR3 in DNA: TGTGCCATCAGTGTTTCCGGGGGGCGGTCAGATACGCAGTATTTT. Translated, it gives CAISVSGGRSDTQYF.

The chain couples TRBV5-8 to TRBJ2-5; no firm D call. The CDR3 has 10 amino acids. CDR1 and CDR2 from the germline V gene are SGHTS and YDEGEE. V lost 3 bases to trimming and J lost 7 bases, with 4 bases between them. The CDR3 region is CASSYGTQYF. The CDR3, as DNA: TGTGCCAGCAGCTACGGGACCCAGTACTTC.

The chain employs TRBV12-3 or TRBV12-4 and TRBJ2-1, with D possibly TRBD2 on 6 matching bases. The V end was cut by 8 bases, the J end by 4 bases, with 12 bases between. The CDR3 totals 13 residues. The CDR3 region has the DNA TGTGCCAGCCGGGACTTCTATTACAATGAGCAGTTCTTC. Translating gives CASRDFYYNEQFF.